This T cell receptor beta chain emerged from a study of T cell changes during pregnancy in multiple sclerosis. The germline V gene encodes CDR1 SEHNR and CDR2 FQNEAQ (reference sequence). This CDR3 is built from 14 residues. Trimming took off 5 bases at V and 6 bases at J, with 16 bases between the two ends. TCRdb keeps only in-frame clones here, not all; method: immunoSEQ multiplex PCR. The repertoire holds 24,000 or so clones, with around nine tenths as singletons. This material consisted of CD8+ T cells from peripheral blood mononuclear cells, taken in the first trimester of pregnancy. V gene TRBV7-9 combines with J gene TRBJ1-1; perhaps TRBD1 as D (5 bases). This receptor was identified in a female donor in good health, enrolled as a control in a pregnancy study. CDR3 residues: CASSRDYDSSEAFF. The CDR3 region has the DNA TGTGCCAGCAGCCGGGACTACGACAGTTCTGAAGCTTTCTTT.